This record looks at one T cell receptor (beta chain) sequence and its context. The antigen remains undetermined. The data stem from a study of shared clonotypes between healthy human individuals. Study-level results: Non-shared clonotypes had lower generation probabilities than those shared by all four donors.

The CDR3 has 16 amino acids. The germline gives CDR1 LNHDA, CDR2 SQIVND (reference sequence). Trimming removed 3 bases at V and 8 bases at J, with 22 bases between. Assay used: immunoSEQ multiplex PCR; TCRdb lists only in-frame clones, some missing. This sample has 2.3 million or so clones, with more than 80% found just once. Sequenced input: naive CD4+ T cells from PBMCs. The subset: CD45RA+ positively selected. This clonotype originated in a man in his late teens or twenties in good health. Some clones in this sample may be carry-over from other donors' samples. The chain joins TRBV19 to TRBJ1-2, with D uncertain. The DNA of the CDR3 is TGTGCCAGTAGTATCATTCGTGCGAGCGGGATGCAGGGCTACACCTTC. Protein sequence: CASSIIRASGMQGYTF.